These 32 T cell receptor beta chains originate from one sample sequenced in a study of CD8 T cells in Susac syndrome. An amount of RNA that ranged from roughly 0.45 to 1 ug was reverse transcribed with random hexamers. TCRdb recomputed calls from the immunoSEQ multiplex PCR reads with MiXCR, one row per CDR3 protein. The table records 250,000 to 350,000 distinct CDR3 sequences, more than 75% of them present only once. Material: CD8+ T cells from PBMCs. The source of these receptors is a human donor with multiple sclerosis.

This sequence joins TRBV27 and TRBJ1-2, with a possible D match to TRBD1 (6 bases). This CDR3 is built from 15 residues. Trimming took off 4 bases at V and 5 bases at J, with 17 bases between the two ends. Germline loops: CDR1 MNHEY, CDR2 SMNVEV (reference sequence). CDR3 loop: CASSSGFGQGYGYTF. CDR3 bases: TGTGCCAGCAGTTCGGGTTTCGGGCAGGGGTATGGCTACACCTTC.

This clonotype was seen only once. The V and J genes are TRBV9 and TRBJ2-3; tentatively, D is TRBD1 (8 bases). The CDR3 sequence is 17 residues long. Per the germline V gene, CDR1 is SGDLS and CDR2 is YYNGEE. V lost 4 bases, J lost 0 bases, and 18 bases lay in between. As DNA, the CDR3 is TGTGCCAGCAGCCCCAGGGGGCGGGAGTTCAGCACAGATACGCAGTATTTT. Protein product: CASSPRGREFSTDTQYF.

The chain recombines TRBV9 with TRBJ2-3; D is perhaps TRBD1 or TRBD2 (5 bases each). CDR1 and CDR2 (germline): SGDLS, YYNGEE. Trimming removed 0 bases at V and 3 bases at J, with 11 bases between. The CDR3 extends over 15 amino acids. The CDR3 nucleotides are TGTGCCAGCAGCGTAGGGGGGATAGGAACAGATACGCAGTATTTT. Translation: CASSVGGIGTDTQYF.

The chain is built from TRBV14 and TRBJ2-1; the D gene is possibly TRBD2 (6 bases). Germline values: CDR1 SGHDN, CDR2 FVKESK. The germline V and J ends were trimmed by 1 base and 7 bases, with 11 bases remaining between them. The CDR3 is 14 amino acids. CDR3 sequence reads: CASSQVSGGNEQFF. The CDR3 DNA reads TGTGCCAGCAGCCAAGTCTCCGGAGGGAATGAGCAGTTCTTC.

This clonotype was detected once. The chain combines TRBV27 with TRBJ2-1, with 10 bases aligning to TRBD2. Germline V gene lookup returns CDR1 MNHEY and CDR2 SMNVEV (reference sequence). The CDR3 consists of 15 residues. With V trimmed by 8 bases and J by 6 bases, 10 bases remained unmatched. The CDR3 DNA sequence: TGTGCCAGCGGCGTCTCTAGCGGGAGTGTCAATGAGCAGTTCTTC. It is translated as CASGVSSGSVNEQFF.

The V gene is TRBV2, the J gene TRBJ1-4; possibly TRBD1 for D (6 bases). Germline lookup yields CDR1 SNHLY and CDR2 FYNNEI. V lost 6 bases and J lost 2, with 13 bases in between. The CDR3 length is 15 residues. CDR3 residues: CASRSGDTTNEKLFF. As DNA, the CDR3 is TGTGCCAGCAGGTCAGGGGATACGACTAATGAAAAACTGTTTTTT.

Only one count was recorded for this clonotype. The CDR3 ends on some other residue instead of the conserved phenylalanine or tryptophan, so this is likely a read error. The chain carries TRBV18 and TRBJ2-7; weak D call: TRBD1 (5 bases). Trimming stripped 1 base from V and 2 bases from J, with 9 bases between. The CDR3 totals 14 residues. The germline CDR1 and CDR2 sequences are KGHSH and LQKENI. DNA of the CDR3: TGTGCCAGCTCACCACGTGACAGTCCCTACGAGCAGTACCTC. Translated: CASSPRDSPYEQYL.

The gene calls are TRBV28 and TRBJ2-7, with D possibly being TRBD2 (5 bases). The germline gives CDR1 MDHEN, CDR2 SYDVKM. This CDR3 is 13 amino acids long. V lost 5 bases and J lost 2, with 10 bases in between. In DNA, the CDR3 is TGTGCCAGCAGTGTTCCGGAGGCCTACGAGCAGTACTTC. Protein: CASSVPEAYEQYF.

The V and J genes are TRBV9 and TRBJ2-2; D is unclear. CDR1 and CDR2 (germline): SGDLS, YYNGEE. V gave up 1 base and J gave up 6 bases, with 7 bases separating them. The CDR3 has 13 residues. Here the CDR3 reads CASSVNSPGELFF. Here the CDR3 DNA reads TGTGCCAGCAGCGTAAATAGTCCCGGGGAGCTGTTTTTT.

This clonotype was recorded once. This rearrangement joins TRBV27 to TRBJ2-1, with 10 bases that match TRBD2. The CDR3 runs to 16 residues. Germline CDR1 reads MNHEY; CDR2 reads SMNVEV (reference sequence). V was clipped by 5 bases and J by 8 bases; unmatched bases: 12. CDR3 nucleotide sequence: TGTGCCAGCAGTCAGTTCGCTAGCGGGAGTAAGGATGAGCAGTTCTTC. It translates to CASSQFASGSKDEQFF.

In this sample, this clonotype turned up a few times. The chain links TRBV10-1 to TRBJ2-7; the match to TRBD1 covers 7 bases. Germline V gene lookup returns CDR1 WNHNN and CDR2 SYGVQD (reference sequence). This CDR3 has 14 amino acids. The junction had 3 bases not matched to a gene; V was cut back by 4 bases and J by 0 bases. The CDR3 DNA is TGCGCCAGCAGTGCACAGGGGTCCTCCTACGAGCAGTACTTC. Its translation is CASSAQGSSYEQYF.

The V and J genes are TRBV28 and TRBJ2-3, with D unresolved. This CDR3 region has 15 residues. Germline CDR1 reads MDHEN; CDR2 reads SYDVKM. V shed 5 bases and J shed 0 bases, with 12 bases lying between them. CDR3 in DNA: TGTGCCAGCAGTACTTTTCAAATCAGCACAGATACGCAGTATTTT. Its protein product is CASSTFQISTDTQYF.

The V call is TRBV9, the J call TRBJ2-7, with 9 bases aligning to TRBD2. With 0 bases clipped from V and 2 bases from J, the junction kept 6 bases outside the gene matches. The CDR3 consists of 16 residues. Germline loops: CDR1 SGDLS, CDR2 YYNGEE. The CDR3 DNA is TGTGCCAGCAGCGTAGGAGGTAGCGGGAGCACCTACGAGCAGTACTTC. Translation gives CASSVGGSGSTYEQYF.

The gene calls are TRBV4-1 and TRBJ2-5, with 10 bases matching TRBD2. The CDR3 totals 17 residues. Trimming at V came to 3 bases and at J to 1 base, leaving 8 bases not matched to a gene. Germline V gene lookup returns CDR1 MGHRA and CDR2 YSYEKL. The DNA for the CDR3 is TGCGCCAGCAGCCAGGAACTCGAGCGGGAGGGCCAAGAGACCCAGTACTTC. It yields the protein CASSQELEREGQETQYF.

This sequence joins TRBV29-1 and TRBJ2-1; D is unresolved. The ends were cut back, 5 bases at V and 7 bases at J, with 9 bases in the middle. Germline V lookup: CDR1 SQVTM, CDR2 ANQGSEA. There are 11 residues in the CDR3. The CDR3 region has the DNA TGCAGCGTTTCCTGGGGTAATGAGCAGTTCTTC. Encoded protein: CSVSWGNEQFF.

This sequence joins TRBV27 and TRBJ2-5, with a possible D match to TRBD2 (6 bases). Germline assignment: CDR1 MNHEY and CDR2 SMNVEV (reference sequence). CDR3 length: 15 residues. V dropped 5 bases and J dropped 2 bases, with 15 bases sitting between them. The CDR3: CASSPTGLKQETQYF. The CDR3 DNA is TGTGCCAGCAGTCCGACGGGACTGAAGCAAGAGACCCAGTACTTC.

This rearrangement joins TRBV12-3 or TRBV12-4 to TRBJ1-3, with D possibly TRBD1 on 5 matching bases. This CDR3 is built from 17 residues. Between the trimmed V and J ends, which lost 5 bases and 2 bases, there was a span of 19 bases. This CDR3 reads CASSPWGQEQAGNTIYF. In DNA form, the CDR3 reads TGTGCCAGCAGTCCCTGGGGCCAGGAGCAGGCTGGAAACACCATATATTTT.

This rearrangement joins TRBV19 to TRBJ2-2; 10 bases agree with TRBD2. Germline V gene data show CDR1 as LNHDA and CDR2 as SQIVND (reference sequence). The trim removed 7 bases at V and 6 bases at J, leaving 5 bases unmatched. The CDR3 has 14 amino acids. In nucleotides, the CDR3 is TGTGCCAGTATCCCTAGCGGGAGTTCCGGGGAGCTGTTTTTT. Residues: CASIPSGSSGELFF.

The J gene is TRBJ1-6, the V gene TRBV7-6; 8 bases map to TRBD1. This CDR3 contains 13 residues. Germline-derived CDR1 and CDR2 are SGHVS and FNYEAQ. J gave up 13 bases and V 1 base, and 3 bases lay outside the gene matches. CDR3 sequence reads: CASSLGTGPPLHF. The CDR3 region has the DNA TGTGCCAGCAGCTTAGGGACAGGGCCCCCCCTCCACTTT.

The chain carries TRBV11-2 and TRBJ2-3; TRBD2 agrees at 12 bases. This CDR3 has 17 amino acids. CDR1 is SGHAT, CDR2 FQNNGV, per germline. V lost 2 bases and J lost 6; bases outside the gene matches: 9. The CDR3 DNA is TGTGCCAGCAGCTTACACTCGGTGCTAGCGGGAGGGGATACGCAGTATTTT. Protein sequence: CASSLHSVLAGGDTQYF.

The rearrangement links TRBV6-5 to TRBJ2-2, with a possible D match to TRBD1 (6 bases). The germline V and J ends were trimmed by 6 bases and 2 bases, with 10 bases remaining between them. CDR3 length equals 14 residues. Germline V gene data show CDR1 as MNHEY and CDR2 as SVGAGI. In DNA form, the CDR3 reads TGTGCCAGCAGCCAGGGACATAACACCGGGGAGCTGTTTTTT. Translated: CASSQGHNTGELFF.

CDR3 DNA sequence: TGTGCCAGCAGCTTGACCATGCGGCGGGAGACCCCACCCCGGCAGTTCTTC. This gives the protein CASSLTMRRETPPRQFF. The chain couples TRBV7-9 to TRBJ2-1, with 7 nucleotides matching TRBD2. This CDR3 comprises 17 residues. The germline V gene has CDR1 SEHNR and CDR2 FQNEAQ (reference sequence). The trim removed 3 bases at V and 12 bases at J, leaving 20 bases unmatched.

V and J are TRBV28 and TRBJ2-7; D ambiguous. The germline V gene has CDR1 MDHEN and CDR2 SYDVKM. This CDR3 is built from 15 residues. V was cut by 2 bases and J by 4 bases, with 15 bases left in between. The chain's CDR3 is CASSLKKAGRYEQYF. Written as DNA, the CDR3 is TGTGCCAGCAGTTTAAAGAAGGCCGGTCGGTACGAGCAGTACTTC. Full variable domain (rest looked up from reference TRBV28 and TRBJ2-7): DVKVTQSSRYLVKRTGEKVFLECVQDMDHENMFWYRQDPGLGLRLIYFSYDVKMKEKGDIPEGYSVSREKKERFSLILESASTNQTSMYLCASSLKKAGRYEQYFGPGTRLTVT.

The chain has TRBV13 and TRBJ2-7, with 11 bases that match TRBD1. The V and J ends lost 5 bases and 1 base, in that order; junction bases with no gene match: 19. CDR3 length: 20 amino acids. Germline V gives CDR1 PRHDT, CDR2 FYEKMQ (reference sequence). CDR3 nucleotides: TGTGCCAGCAGCGGATCGACCGGGACAGGGGGGCCATTAGAATCCTACGAGCAGTACTTC. Residues: CASSGSTGTGGPLESYEQYF.

The gene calls are TRBV10-3 and TRBJ2-1, with TRBD2 as a possible D gene (7 bases). CDR3 length: 14 residues. Germline V gene sequence: CDR1 ENHRY, CDR2 SYGVKD. Trimming stripped 9 bases from V and 4 bases from J, with 16 bases between. The CDR3 sequence: CAIRGEGGYNEQFF. The CDR3 nucleotides are TGTGCCATAAGGGGGGAGGGAGGGTACAATGAGCAGTTCTTC.

The V gene is TRBV20-1, the J gene TRBJ2-5, with 9 bases matching TRBD2. CDR1 is DFQATT, CDR2 SNEGSKA, per germline (reference sequence). This CDR3 has 14 residues. The J segment lost 5 bases and the V segment lost 5 bases, leaving 9 bases of the junction unmatched. The CDR3 DNA reads TGCAGTGCTTTGACGGCGGGAGGGATGGAGACCCAGTACTTC. Translating gives CSALTAGGMETQYF.

The J gene is TRBJ1-2, the V gene TRBV27; D is perhaps TRBD1 (5 bases). The V gene lost 0 bases and the J gene lost 8 bases, with 13 bases spanning the gap. The CDR3 spans 14 residues. CDR1 is MNHEY, CDR2 SMNVEV, per germline (reference sequence). The CDR3 DNA sequence: TGTGCCAGCAGTTTATCGAGCAGGGCTGGAGGCTACACCTTC. Translated, it gives CASSLSSRAGGYTF.

V usage is TRBV29-1 and J usage is TRBJ2-1; tentatively, D is TRBD1 or TRBD2 (5 bases each). The CDR3 contains 14 residues. Per germline, CDR1 SQVTM and CDR2 ANQGSEA. The V gene lost 8 bases and the J gene lost 0 bases, with 14 bases spanning the gap. The CDR3 DNA follows: TGCAGCATTGGTGGGACGAGCTCCTACAATGAGCAGTTCTTC. Protein: CSIGGTSSYNEQFF.

The chain carries TRBV5-5 and TRBJ1-5, with D unresolved. Trimming took off 0 bases at V and 0 bases at J, with 7 bases between the two ends. The CDR3 runs to 15 residues. CDR1 and CDR2 from the germline V gene are SGHKS and YYEKEE (reference sequence). The CDR3: CASSLDAYSNQPQHF. The CDR3 nucleotides read TGTGCCAGCAGCTTGGACGCCTATAGCAATCAGCCCCAGCATTTT.

CDR3 sequence (DNA): TGTGCTAGTGGTTTGGGTCGCGAGCAGTACTTC. Amino acids: CASGLGREQYF. The genes are TRBV12-5 and TRBJ2-7, with D hard to call. CDR3 length: 11 residues. The germline gives CDR1 LGHNT, CDR2 FRNRAP. Trimming pared 1 base from V and 6 bases from J, leaving 4 bases between.

The chain joins TRBV9 to TRBJ2-5; 9 bases fit TRBD1. J was trimmed by 5 bases and V by 3 bases; bases with no gene match: 11. The CDR3 is 16 residues long. CDR1 SGDLS and CDR2 YYNGEE come from the germline V gene. The chain's CDR3 is CASSEKGGTGPETQYF. CDR3 bases: TGTGCCAGCAGCGAAAAGGGGGGGACAGGGCCTGAGACCCAGTACTTC. Based on the CDR3 plus reference TRBV9 and TRBJ2-5, the full variable domain is DSGVTQTPKHLITATGQRVTLRCSPRSGDLSVYWYQQSLDQGLQFLIQYYNGEERAKGNILERFSAQQFPDLHSELNLSSLELGDSALYFCASSEKGGTGPETQYFGPGTRLLVL.

V is TRBV5-5 and J is TRBJ2-5, with a weak D call TRBD2 (5 bases). Between the trimmed V and J ends, which lost 0 bases and 7 bases, there was a span of 7 bases. Germline V gene data show CDR1 as SGHKS and CDR2 as YYEKEE (reference sequence). This CDR3 is built from 12 residues. The CDR3 here is CASSLVRGTQYF. As DNA, the CDR3 is TGTGCCAGCAGCTTGGTACGGGGGACCCAGTACTTC.